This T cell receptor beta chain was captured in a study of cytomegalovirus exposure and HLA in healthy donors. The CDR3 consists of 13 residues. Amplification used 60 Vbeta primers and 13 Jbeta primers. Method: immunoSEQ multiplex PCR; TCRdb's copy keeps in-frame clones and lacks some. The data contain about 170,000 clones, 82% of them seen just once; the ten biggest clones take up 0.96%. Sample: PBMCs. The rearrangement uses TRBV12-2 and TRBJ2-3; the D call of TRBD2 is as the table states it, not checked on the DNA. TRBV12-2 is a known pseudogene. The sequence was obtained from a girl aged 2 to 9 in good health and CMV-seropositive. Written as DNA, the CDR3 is TGTGCAAGTCGCTTGAGACTGGAGGATACGCAGTATTTT. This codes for CASRLRLEDTQYF.